This record covers a single T cell receptor beta chain. This may arise from a read error, as a much more abundant clone is one base away. The source material, RNA transcripts, was used to amplify TCR beta CDR3 regions. HTBI primers drove first-round RT-PCR of the TCR CDR3. TCRdb recomputed calls from the multiplex PCR reads with MiXCR, one row per CDR3 protein. Of about 700,000 distinct CDR3 sequences in the sample, 40% to 55% were seen once. This CDR3 is 14 amino acids long. V was pared by 4 bases and J by 2 bases, with 4 bases of the junction left unmatched. Germline CDR1 reads SGHVS; CDR2 reads FQNEAQ. This entry comes from a study of T cells in Graves' hyperthyroidism and ophthalmopathy.

Sequencing was carried out using peripheral blood or thyroid tissue (not recorded which). The receptor's source is an adult man with Graves' disease, either hyperthyroidism or ophthalmopathy (not recorded which). The chain links TRBV7-8 to TRBJ2-7, with 8 nucleotides matching TRBD2. In nucleotides, the CDR3 is TGTGCCAGCAGCTGGAGCGGGAGTGCCTACGAGCAGTACTTC. This gives the protein CASSWSGSAYEQYF.